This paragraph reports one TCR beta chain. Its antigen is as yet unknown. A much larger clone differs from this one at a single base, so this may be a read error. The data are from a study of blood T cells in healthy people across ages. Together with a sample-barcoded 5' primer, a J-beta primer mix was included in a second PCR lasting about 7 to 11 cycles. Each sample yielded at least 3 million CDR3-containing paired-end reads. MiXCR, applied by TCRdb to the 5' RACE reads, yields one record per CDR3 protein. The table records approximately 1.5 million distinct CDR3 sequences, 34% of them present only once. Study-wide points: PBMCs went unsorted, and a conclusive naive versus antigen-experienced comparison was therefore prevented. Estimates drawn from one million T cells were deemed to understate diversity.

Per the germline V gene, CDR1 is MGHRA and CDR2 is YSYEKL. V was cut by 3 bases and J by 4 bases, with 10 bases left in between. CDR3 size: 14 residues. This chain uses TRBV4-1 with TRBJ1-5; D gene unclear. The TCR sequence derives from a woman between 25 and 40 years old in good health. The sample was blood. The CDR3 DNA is TGCGCCAGCAGCCACGGCCAGAGGAATCAGCCCCAGCATTTT. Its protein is CASSHGQRNQPQHF.